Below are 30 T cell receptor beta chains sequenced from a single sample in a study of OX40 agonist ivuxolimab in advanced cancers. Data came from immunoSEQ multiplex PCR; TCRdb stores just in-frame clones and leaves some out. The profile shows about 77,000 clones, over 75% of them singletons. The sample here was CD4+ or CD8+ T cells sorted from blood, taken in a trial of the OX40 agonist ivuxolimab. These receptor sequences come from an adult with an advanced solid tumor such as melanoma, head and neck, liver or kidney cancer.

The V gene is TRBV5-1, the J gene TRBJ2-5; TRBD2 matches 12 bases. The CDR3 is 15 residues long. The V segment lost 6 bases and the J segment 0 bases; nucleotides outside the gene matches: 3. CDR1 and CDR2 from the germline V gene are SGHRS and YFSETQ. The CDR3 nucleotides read TGCGCCAGCACCCGGACTAGCGGGGACCAAGAGACCCAGTACTTC. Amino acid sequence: CASTRTSGDQETQYF.

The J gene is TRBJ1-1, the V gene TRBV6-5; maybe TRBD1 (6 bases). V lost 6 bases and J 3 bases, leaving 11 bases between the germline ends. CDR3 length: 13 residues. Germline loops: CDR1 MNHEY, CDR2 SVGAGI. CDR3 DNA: TGTGCCAGCAGCTGGGGGCTTGACACTGAAGCTTTCTTT. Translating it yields CASSWGLDTEAFF.

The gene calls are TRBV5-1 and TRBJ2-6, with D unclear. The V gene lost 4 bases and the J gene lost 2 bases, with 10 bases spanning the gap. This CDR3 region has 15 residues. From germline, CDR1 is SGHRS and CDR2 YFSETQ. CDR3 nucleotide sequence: TGCGCCAGCAGCGATTTAACCGCTGGGGCCAACGTCCTGACTTTC. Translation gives CASSDLTAGANVLTF.

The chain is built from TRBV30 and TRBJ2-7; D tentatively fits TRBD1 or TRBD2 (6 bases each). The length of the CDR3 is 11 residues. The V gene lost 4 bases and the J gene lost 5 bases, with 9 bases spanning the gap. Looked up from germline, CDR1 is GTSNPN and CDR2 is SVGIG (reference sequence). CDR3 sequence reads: CAWTGADEQYF. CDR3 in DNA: TGTGCCTGGACGGGGGCAGACGAGCAGTACTTC.

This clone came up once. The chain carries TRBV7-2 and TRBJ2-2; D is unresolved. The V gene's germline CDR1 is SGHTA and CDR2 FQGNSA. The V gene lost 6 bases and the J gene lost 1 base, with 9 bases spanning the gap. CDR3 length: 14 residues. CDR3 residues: CASRTQRNTGELFF. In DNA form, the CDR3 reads TGTGCCAGCAGAACACAGAGGAACACCGGGGAGCTGTTTTTT.

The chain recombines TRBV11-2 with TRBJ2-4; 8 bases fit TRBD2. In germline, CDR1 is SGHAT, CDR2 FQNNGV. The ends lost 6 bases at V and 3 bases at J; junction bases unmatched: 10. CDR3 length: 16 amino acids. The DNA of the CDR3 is TGTGCCAGCAGGGCTCTGCGGGGGGTTGTCAAAAACATTCAGTACTTC. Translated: CASRALRGVVKNIQYF.

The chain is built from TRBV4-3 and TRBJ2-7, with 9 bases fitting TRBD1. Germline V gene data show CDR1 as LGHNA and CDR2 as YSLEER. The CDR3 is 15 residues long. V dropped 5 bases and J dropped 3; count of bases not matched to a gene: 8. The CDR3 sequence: CASSTTGGGVYEQYF. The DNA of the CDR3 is TGCGCCAGCAGCACAACAGGGGGCGGTGTCTACGAGCAGTACTTC.

CDR3 protein: CASSYPNSPLHF. Here the CDR3 DNA reads TGTGCCAGCAGTTACCCTAATTCACCCCTCCACTTT. The chain links TRBV6-6 to TRBJ1-6; the D is unclear. In germline, CDR1 is MNHNY, CDR2 SVGAGI (reference sequence). CDR3 size: 12 residues. V was clipped by 2 bases and J by 6 bases, with 2 bases between them.

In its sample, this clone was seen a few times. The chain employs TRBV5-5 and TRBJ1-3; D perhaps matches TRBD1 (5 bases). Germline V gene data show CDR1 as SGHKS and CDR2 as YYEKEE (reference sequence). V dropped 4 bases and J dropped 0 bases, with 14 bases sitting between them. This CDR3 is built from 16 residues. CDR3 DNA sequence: TGTGCCAGCAGCCTCCGCGGGGACGTCTCTGGAAACACCATATATTTT. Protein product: CASSLRGDVSGNTIYF.

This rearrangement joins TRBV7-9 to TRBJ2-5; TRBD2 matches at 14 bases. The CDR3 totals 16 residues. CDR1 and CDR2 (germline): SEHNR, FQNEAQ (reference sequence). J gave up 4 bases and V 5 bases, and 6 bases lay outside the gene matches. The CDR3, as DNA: TGTGCCAGCAGCGGGCGGGGACTAGCGGGGGTAGAGACCCAGTACTTC. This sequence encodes CASSGRGLAGVETQYF.

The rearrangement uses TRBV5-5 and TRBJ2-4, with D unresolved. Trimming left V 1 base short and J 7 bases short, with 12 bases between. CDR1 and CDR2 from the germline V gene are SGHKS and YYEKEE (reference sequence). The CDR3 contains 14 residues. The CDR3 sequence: CASSLRVDGNIQYF. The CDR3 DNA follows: TGTGCCAGCAGCTTGAGGGTGGACGGGAACATTCAGTACTTC.

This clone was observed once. CDR3 residues: CASSPNRGLATEAFF. The CDR3 nucleotides read TGTGCCAGCAGCCCGAACAGGGGGCTGGCCACTGAAGCTTTCTTT. This rearrangement joins TRBV7-9 to TRBJ1-1; TRBD1 matches at 9 bases. The CDR3 spans 15 residues. V was pared by 5 bases and J by 4 bases, with 8 bases of the junction left unmatched. Germline CDR1 SEHNR, CDR2 FQNEAQ (reference sequence). Looking up the rest from reference TRBV7-9 and TRBJ1-1 gives the full variable domain: DTGVSQNPRHKITKRGQNVTFRCDPISEHNRLYWYRQTLGQGPEFLTYFQNEAQLEKSRLLSDRFSAERPKGSFSTLEIQRTEQGDSAMYLCASSPNRGLATEAFFGQGTRLTVV.

The CDR3 here is CASSFQRGDTQYF. The CDR3 region has the DNA TGTGCCAGCAGCTTTCAGCGTGGAGATACGCAGTATTTT. The chain employs TRBV7-2 and TRBJ2-3; D unresolved. The CDR3 is 13 residues long. Per the germline V gene, CDR1 is SGHTA and CDR2 is FQGNSA. Deletions cut 3 bases from V and 5 bases from J, with 9 bases between.

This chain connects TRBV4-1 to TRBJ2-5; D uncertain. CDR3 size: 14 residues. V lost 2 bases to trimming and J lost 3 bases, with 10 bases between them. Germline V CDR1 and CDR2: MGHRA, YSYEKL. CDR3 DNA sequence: TGCGCCAGCAGCCAACCCGGCAATAAAGAGACCCAGTACTTC. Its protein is CASSQPGNKETQYF.

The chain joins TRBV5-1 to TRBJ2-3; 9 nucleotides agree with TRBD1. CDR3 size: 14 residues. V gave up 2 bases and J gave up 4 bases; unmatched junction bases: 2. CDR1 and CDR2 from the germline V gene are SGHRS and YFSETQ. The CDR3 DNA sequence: TGCGCCAGCAGCTTAGGACAGGGGTCAGATACGCAGTATTTT. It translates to CASSLGQGSDTQYF.

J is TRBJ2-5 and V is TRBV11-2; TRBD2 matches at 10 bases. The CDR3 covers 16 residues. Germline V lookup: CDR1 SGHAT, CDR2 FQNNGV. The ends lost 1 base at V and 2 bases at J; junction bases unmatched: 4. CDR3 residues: CASSLVSGGSQETQYF. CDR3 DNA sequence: TGTGCCAGCAGCTTAGTTAGCGGGGGGTCTCAAGAGACCCAGTACTTC. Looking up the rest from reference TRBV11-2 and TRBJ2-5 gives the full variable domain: EAGVAQSPRYKIIEKRQSVAFWCNPISGHATLYWYQQILGQGPKLLIQFQNNGVVDDSQLPKDRFSAERLKGVDSTLKIQPAKLEDSAVYLCASSLVSGGSQETQYFGPGTRLLVL.

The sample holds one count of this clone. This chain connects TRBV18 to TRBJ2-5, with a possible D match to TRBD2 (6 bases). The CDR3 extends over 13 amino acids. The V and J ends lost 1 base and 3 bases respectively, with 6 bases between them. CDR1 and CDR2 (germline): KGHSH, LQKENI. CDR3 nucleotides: TGTGCCAGCTCACCACGGGGGGAAGAGACCCAGTACTTC. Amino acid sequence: CASSPRGEETQYF.

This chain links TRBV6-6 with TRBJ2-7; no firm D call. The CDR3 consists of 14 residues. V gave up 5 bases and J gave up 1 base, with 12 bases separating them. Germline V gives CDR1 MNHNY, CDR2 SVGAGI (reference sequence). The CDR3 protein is CASSLGRLSYEQYF. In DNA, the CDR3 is TGTGCCAGCAGTCTCGGACGGTTATCCTACGAGCAGTACTTC.

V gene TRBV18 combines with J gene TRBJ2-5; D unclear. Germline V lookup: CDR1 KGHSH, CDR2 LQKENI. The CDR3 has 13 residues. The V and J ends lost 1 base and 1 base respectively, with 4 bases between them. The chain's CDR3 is CASSPRSQETQYF. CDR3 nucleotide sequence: TGTGCCAGCTCACCACGGAGCCAAGAGACCCAGTACTTC.

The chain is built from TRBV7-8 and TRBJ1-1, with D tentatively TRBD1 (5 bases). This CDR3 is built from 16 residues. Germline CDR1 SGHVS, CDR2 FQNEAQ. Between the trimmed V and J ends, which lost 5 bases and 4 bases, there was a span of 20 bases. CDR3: CASSPRTGMGVTEAFF. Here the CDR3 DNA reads TGTGCCAGCAGCCCGAGGACTGGGATGGGGGTCACTGAAGCTTTCTTT.

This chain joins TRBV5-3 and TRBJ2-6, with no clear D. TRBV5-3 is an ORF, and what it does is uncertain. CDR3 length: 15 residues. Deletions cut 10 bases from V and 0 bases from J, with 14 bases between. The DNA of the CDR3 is TGTGCCGTTCAGTCCCGTAACTCTGGGGCCAACGTCCTGACTTTC. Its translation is CAVQSRNSGANVLTF.

In nucleotides, the CDR3 is TGTGCCAGTAGTATGACCAATCAGCCCCAGCATTTT. This sequence encodes CASSMTNQPQHF. The chain carries TRBV19 and TRBJ1-5; D is unclear. Germline V gene lookup returns CDR1 LNHDA and CDR2 SQIVND (reference sequence). Trimming removed 3 bases from V and 3 bases from J, with 3 bases in between. The CDR3 extends over 12 amino acids.

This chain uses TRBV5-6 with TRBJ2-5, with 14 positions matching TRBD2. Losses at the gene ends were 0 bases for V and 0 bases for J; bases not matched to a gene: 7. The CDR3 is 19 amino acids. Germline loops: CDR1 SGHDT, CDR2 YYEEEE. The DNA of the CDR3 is TGTGCCAGCAGCTTGGGGGGGTGGACTAGCGGGGGGCACCAAGAGACCCAGTACTTC. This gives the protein CASSLGGWTSGGHQETQYF. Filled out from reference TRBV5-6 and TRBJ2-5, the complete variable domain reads DAGVTQSPTHLIKTRGQQVTLRCSPKSGHDTVSWYQQALGQGPQFIFQYYEEEERQRGNFPDRFSGHQFPNYSSELNVNALLLGDSALYLCASSLGGWTSGGHQETQYFGPGTRLLVL.

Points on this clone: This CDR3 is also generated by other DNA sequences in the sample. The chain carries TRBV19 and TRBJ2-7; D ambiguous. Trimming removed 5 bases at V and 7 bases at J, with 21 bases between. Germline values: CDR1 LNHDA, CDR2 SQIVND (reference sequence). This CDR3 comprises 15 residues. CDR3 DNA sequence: TGTGCCAGTAGTGACCTACAAACGAGCTCCAGGGAGCAGTACTTC. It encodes CASSDLQTSSREQYF.

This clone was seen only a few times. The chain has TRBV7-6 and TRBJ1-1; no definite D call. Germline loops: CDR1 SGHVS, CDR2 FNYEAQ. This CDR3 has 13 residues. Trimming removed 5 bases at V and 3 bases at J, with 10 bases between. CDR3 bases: TGTGCCAGCAGCCGGAGGTGGGACACTGAAGCTTTCTTT. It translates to CASSRRWDTEAFF.

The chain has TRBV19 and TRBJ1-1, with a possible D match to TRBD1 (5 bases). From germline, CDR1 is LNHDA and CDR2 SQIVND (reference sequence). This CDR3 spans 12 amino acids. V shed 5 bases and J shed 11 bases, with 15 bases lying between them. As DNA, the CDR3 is TGTGCCAGTAGTTTACAGGCCGGGGAGGCTTTCTTT. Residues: CASSLQAGEAFF.

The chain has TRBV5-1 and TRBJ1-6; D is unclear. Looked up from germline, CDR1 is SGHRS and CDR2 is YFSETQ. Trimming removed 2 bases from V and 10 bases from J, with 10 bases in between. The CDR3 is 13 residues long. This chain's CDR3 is CASSFDVDSPLHF. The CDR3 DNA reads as TGCGCCAGCAGCTTTGATGTTGACTCACCCCTCCACTTT. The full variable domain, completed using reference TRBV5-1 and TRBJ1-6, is KAGVTQTPRYLIKTRGQQVTLSCSPISGHRSVSWYQQTPGQGLQFLFEYFSETQRNKGNFPGRFSGRQFSNSRSEMNVSTLELGDSALYLCASSFDVDSPLHFGNGTRLTVT.

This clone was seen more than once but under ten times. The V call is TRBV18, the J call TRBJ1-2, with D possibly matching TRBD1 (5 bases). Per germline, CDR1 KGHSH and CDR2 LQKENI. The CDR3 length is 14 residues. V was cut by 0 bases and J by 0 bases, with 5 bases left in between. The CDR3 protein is CASSPPGPNYGYTF. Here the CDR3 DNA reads TGTGCCAGCTCACCACCGGGACCTAACTATGGCTACACCTTC. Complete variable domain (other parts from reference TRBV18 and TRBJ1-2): NAGVMQNPRHLVRRRGQEARLRCSPMKGHSHVYWYRQLPEEGLKFMVYLQKENIIDESGMPKERFSAEFPKEGPSILRIQQVVRGDSAAYFCASSPPGPNYGYTFGSGTRLTVV.

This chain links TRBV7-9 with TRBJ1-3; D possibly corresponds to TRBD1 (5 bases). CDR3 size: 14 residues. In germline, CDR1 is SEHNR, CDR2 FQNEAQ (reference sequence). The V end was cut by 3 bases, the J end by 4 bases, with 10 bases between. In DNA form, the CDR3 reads TGTGCCAGCAGCTTTCAGCCAGGGGGAAACACCATATATTTT. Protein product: CASSFQPGGNTIYF.

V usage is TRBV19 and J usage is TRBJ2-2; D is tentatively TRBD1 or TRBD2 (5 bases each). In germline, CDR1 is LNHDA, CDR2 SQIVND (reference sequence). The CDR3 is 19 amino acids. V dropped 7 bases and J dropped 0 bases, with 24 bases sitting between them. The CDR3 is CASIPGARAGPANTGELFF. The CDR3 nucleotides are TGTGCCAGTATCCCCGGGGCCCGGGCGGGCCCAGCGAACACCGGGGAGCTGTTTTTT.